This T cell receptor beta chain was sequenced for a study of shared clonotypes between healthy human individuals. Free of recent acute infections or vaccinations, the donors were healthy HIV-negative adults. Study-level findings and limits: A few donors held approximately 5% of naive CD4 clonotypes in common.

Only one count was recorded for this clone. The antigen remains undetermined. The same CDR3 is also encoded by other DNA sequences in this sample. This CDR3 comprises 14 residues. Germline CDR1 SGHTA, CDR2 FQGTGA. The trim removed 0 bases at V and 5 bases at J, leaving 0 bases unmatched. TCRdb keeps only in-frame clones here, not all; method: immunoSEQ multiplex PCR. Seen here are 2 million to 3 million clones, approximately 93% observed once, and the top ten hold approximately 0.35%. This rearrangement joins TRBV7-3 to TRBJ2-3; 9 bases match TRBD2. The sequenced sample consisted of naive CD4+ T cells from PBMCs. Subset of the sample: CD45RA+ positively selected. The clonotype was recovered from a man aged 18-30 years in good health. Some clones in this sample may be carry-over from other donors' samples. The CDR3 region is CASSLTSGRDTQYF. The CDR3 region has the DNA TGTGCCAGCAGCTTAACTAGCGGGAGAGATACGCAGTATTTT.